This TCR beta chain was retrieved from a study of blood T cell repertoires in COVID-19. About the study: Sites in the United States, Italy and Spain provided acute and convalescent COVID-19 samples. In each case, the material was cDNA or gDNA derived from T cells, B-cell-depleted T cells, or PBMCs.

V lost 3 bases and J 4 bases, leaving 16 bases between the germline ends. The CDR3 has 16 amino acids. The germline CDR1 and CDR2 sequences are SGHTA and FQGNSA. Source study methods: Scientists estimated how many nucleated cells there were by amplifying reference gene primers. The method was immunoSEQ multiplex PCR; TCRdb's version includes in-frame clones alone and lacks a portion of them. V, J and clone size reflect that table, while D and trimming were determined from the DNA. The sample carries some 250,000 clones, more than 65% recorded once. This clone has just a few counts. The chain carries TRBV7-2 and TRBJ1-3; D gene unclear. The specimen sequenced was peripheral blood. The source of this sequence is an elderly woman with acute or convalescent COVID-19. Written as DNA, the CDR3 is TGTGCCAGCAGCTTTAGTGGAGGCGGGTTGGGAAACACCATATATTTT. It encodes CASSFSGGGLGNTIYF.